This TCR beta chain was sequenced for a study of somatic mutations in cytotoxic T cells in rheumatoid arthritis. About the study: Among the T-cell populations stained with V beta antibodies, some were separated by flow sorting at nearly 100% purity, including V beta1+ cells whose TCRB was sequenced.

As regards this clone: No antigen is known for it.

This table comes from immunoSEQ multiplex PCR, and its TCRdb copy is limited to in-frame clones, with some not included. The repertoire consists of 6,000 to 8,500 clones, with roughly 71% occurring once and the leading ten covering about 39%. V was cut by 6 bases and J by 1 base, with 13 bases left in between. CDR1 SGDLS and CDR2 YYNGEE come from the germline V gene. This CDR3 has 15 residues. Study outcomes and limitations: Unidentified antigens were the targets of the expanded CD8+ clones.

The chain combines TRBV9 with TRBJ2-2; unclear D gene. The sequenced material came from CD8+ T cells sorted from blood. This sequence was found in a man in his forties or fifties in good health. The DNA of the CDR3 is TGTGCCAGCACCCTGGGATCGAGGAACACCGGGGAGCTGTTTTTT. Its protein is CASTLGSRNTGELFF. Full variable domain (missing parts from reference TRBV9 and TRBJ2-2): DSGVTQTPKHLITATGQRVTLRCSPRSGDLSVYWYQQSLDQGLQFLIQYYNGEERAKGNILERFSAQQFPDLHSELNLSSLELGDSALYFCASTLGSRNTGELFFGEGSRLTVL.